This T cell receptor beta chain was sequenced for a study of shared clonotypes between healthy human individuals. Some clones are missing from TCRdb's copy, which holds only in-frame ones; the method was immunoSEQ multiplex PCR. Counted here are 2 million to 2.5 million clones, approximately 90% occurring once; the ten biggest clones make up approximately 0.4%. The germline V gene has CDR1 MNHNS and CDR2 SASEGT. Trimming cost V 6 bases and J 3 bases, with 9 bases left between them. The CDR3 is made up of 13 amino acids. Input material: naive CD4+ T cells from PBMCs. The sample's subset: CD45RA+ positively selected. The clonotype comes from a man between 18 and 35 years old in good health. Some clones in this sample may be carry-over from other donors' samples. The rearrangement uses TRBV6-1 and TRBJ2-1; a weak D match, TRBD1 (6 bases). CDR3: CASRQDSYNEQFF. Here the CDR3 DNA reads TGTGCCAGCAGGCAGGACAGCTACAATGAGCAGTTCTTC.